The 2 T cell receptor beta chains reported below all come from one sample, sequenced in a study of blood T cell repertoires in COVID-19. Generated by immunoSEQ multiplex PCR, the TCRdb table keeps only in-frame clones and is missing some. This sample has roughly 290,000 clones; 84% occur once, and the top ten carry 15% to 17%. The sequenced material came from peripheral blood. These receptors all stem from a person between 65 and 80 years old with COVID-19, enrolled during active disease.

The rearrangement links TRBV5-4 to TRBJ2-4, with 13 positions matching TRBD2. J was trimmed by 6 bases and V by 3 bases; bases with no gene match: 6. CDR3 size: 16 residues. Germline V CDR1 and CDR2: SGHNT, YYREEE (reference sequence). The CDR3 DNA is TGTGCCAGCAGCTGGACTAGCGGGAGTGGTGTAAACATTCAGTACTTC. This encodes CASSWTSGSGVNIQYF. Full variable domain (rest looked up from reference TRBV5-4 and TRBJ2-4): ETGVTQSPTHLIKTRGQQVTLRCSSQSGHNTVSWYQQALGQGPQFIFQYYREEENGRGNFPPRFSGLQFPNYSSELNVNALELDDSALYLCASSWTSGSGVNIQYFGAGTRLSVL.

The CDR3 bases are TGTGCCAGCAGCTGGAGGGACAGATATTACACTGAAGCTTTCTTT. Its protein product is CASSWRDRYYTEAFF. The chain uses TRBV5-4 and TRBJ1-1, with 7 bases matching TRBD1. Germline V gene data show CDR1 as SGHNT and CDR2 as YYREEE (reference sequence). The CDR3 has 15 amino acids. V lost 3 bases, J lost 3 bases, and 8 bases stayed unmatched.